These 22 T cell receptor beta chains were all obtained from the same sample, sequenced in a study of beta chain features in type 1 diabetes. What was sequenced were expressed TCRB transcripts, since all of the isolated RNA had been reverse transcribed. The assay was immunoSEQ multiplex PCR, and TCRdb's table has in-frame clones only and misses some. The profile shows 130,000 to 150,000 clones, 7% to 10% of them singletons. Input material: central memory CD4+ T cells from blood. Receptor source: a man younger than 35 in good health.

This clone has a handful of counts. The chain combines TRBV27 with TRBJ2-1, with D possibly TRBD2 on 5 matching bases. The germline CDR1 and CDR2 sequences are MNHEY and SMNVEV (reference sequence). The V end lost 5 bases, the J end lost 4 bases, and 9 bases lay between the germline ends. This CDR3 is 13 amino acids long. The CDR3 DNA reads TGTGCCAGCAGTACTACTAGATACAATGAGCAGTTCTTC. Amino acids: CASSTTRYNEQFF.

The chain recombines TRBV28 with TRBJ2-7; 7 positions agree with TRBD2. CDR3 length: 14 residues. Looked up from germline, CDR1 is MDHEN and CDR2 is SYDVKM. Germline trimming cut 5 bases from V and 6 bases from J; bases unmatched to any gene: 10. The CDR3 nucleotides read TGTGCCAGCAGTCAGGGACTATCGGTACCCGAGCAGTACTTC. This translates into CASSQGLSVPEQYF.

In this sample, this clone turned up a few times. The chain couples TRBV28 to TRBJ1-2, with TRBD1 matching over 7 bases. The germline CDR1 and CDR2 sequences are MDHEN and SYDVKM. After removal of 2 bases from V and 12 bases from J, the junction contained 12 bases not matched to a gene. The CDR3 consists of 14 residues. This chain's CDR3 is CASSLSWDRISDTF. DNA for the CDR3: TGTGCCAGCAGTTTAAGCTGGGACAGAATCAGCGACACCTTC.

The rearrangement links TRBV9 to TRBJ2-5; TRBD2 matches at 7 bases. Trimming removed 0 bases from V and 6 bases from J; junction bases left unmatched: 8. Germline V lookup: CDR1 SGDLS, CDR2 YYNGEE. This CDR3 spans 15 amino acids. The CDR3 DNA sequence: TGTGCCAGCAGCGTAGACGGACTAGTGCCAAAGACCCAGTACTTC. This gives the protein CASSVDGLVPKTQYF.

The chain joins TRBV20-1 to TRBJ2-7, with D perhaps matching TRBD1 (5 bases). This CDR3 has 11 residues. Germline CDR1 is DFQATT and CDR2 is SNEGSKA (reference sequence). The CDR3 here is CRGDSSYEQYF. The DNA for the CDR3 is TGCAGGGGTGACAGCTCCTACGAGCAGTACTTC.

This clone was seen a handful of times. The chain carries TRBV7-3 and TRBJ1-6, with a tentative D call TRBD1 (5 bases). This CDR3 has 14 residues. Trimming took 3 bases from V and 9 from J, leaving 12 bases between them. Germline loops: CDR1 SGHTA, CDR2 FQGTGA. The CDR3 nucleotides read TGTGCCAGCAGCTTGTCGGCAGGGCCTTCACCCCTCCACTTT. Translated: CASSLSAGPSPLHF.

This clone was seen a few times. This chain links TRBV9 with TRBJ1-6, with TRBD1 as a possible D gene (5 bases). This CDR3 spans 15 amino acids. V lost 2 bases to trimming and J lost 10 bases, with 16 bases between them. Germline CDR1 SGDLS, CDR2 YYNGEE. The CDR3 nucleotides read TGTGCCAGCAGCGTCGGTGCAGGGAATGAATCACCCCTCCACTTT. This encodes CASSVGAGNESPLHF.

The J gene is TRBJ1-3, the V gene TRBV5-1, with 7 positions matching TRBD1. Germline lookup yields CDR1 SGHRS and CDR2 YFSETQ. J gave up 1 base and V 4 bases, and 8 bases lay outside the gene matches. The CDR3 totals 16 residues. CDR3 sequence reads: CASSPDRPSSGNTIYF. The DNA for the CDR3 is TGCGCCAGCAGCCCGGACAGGCCTTCTTCTGGAAACACCATATATTTT.

The gene calls are TRBV10-3 and TRBJ2-7; 9 bases match TRBD1. Looked up from germline, CDR1 is ENHRY and CDR2 is SYGVKD. The CDR3 sequence is 14 residues long. V was clipped by 6 bases and J by 4 bases; unmatched bases: 7. The CDR3 is CAIRAGTGKYEQYF. CDR3 DNA sequence: TGTGCCATCAGGGCCGGGACAGGGAAGTACGAGCAGTACTTC.

The chain uses TRBV4-1 and TRBJ2-7; a weak D match, TRBD1 (6 bases). There are 17 residues in the CDR3. Germline V lookup: CDR1 MGHRA, CDR2 YSYEKL. Trimming took 1 base from V and 3 from J, leaving 19 bases between them. The CDR3 sequence is CASSQGVLGRGNYEQYF. The CDR3 DNA is TGCGCCAGCAGCCAAGGGGTTTTGGGCAGGGGAAACTACGAGCAGTACTTC.

This clone has only a few counts. The chain is built from TRBV9 and TRBJ1-3; possibly TRBD1 for D (5 bases). V lost 4 bases to trimming and J lost 0 bases, with 14 bases between them. Germline CDR1 SGDLS, CDR2 YYNGEE. The CDR3 is 16 amino acids. CDR3 loop: CASSPRRGVSGNTIYF. CDR3 in DNA: TGTGCCAGCAGCCCCCGGCGGGGGGTCTCTGGAAACACCATATATTTT.

This clone showed up many times. The rearrangement links TRBV29-1 to TRBJ2-1; TRBD2 matches 11 bases. Germline V lookup: CDR1 SQVTM, CDR2 ANQGSEA. The CDR3 is made up of 15 amino acids. Unmatched junction bases numbered 13, after V lost 7 bases and J lost 8 bases. The CDR3 reads CSAARSGGAGDEQFF. In nucleotides, the CDR3 is TGCAGCGCTGCACGTAGCGGGGGGGCCGGTGATGAGCAGTTCTTC.

This clone was seen a handful of times. The chain uses TRBV20-1 and TRBJ2-7, with 9 positions matching TRBD1. Germline trimming cut 6 bases from V and 6 bases from J; bases unmatched to any gene: 3. The CDR3 spans 11 residues. The germline V gene encodes CDR1 DFQATT and CDR2 SNEGSKA (reference sequence). The CDR3 sequence: CSAPQGAEQYF. The CDR3 DNA reads TGCAGTGCGCCACAGGGGGCCGAGCAGTACTTC.

The CDR3, as DNA: TGTGCCAGCAGTCGATCCGGGACAGGGGTCTACGAGCAGTACTTC. Amino acids: CASSRSGTGVYEQYF. V gene TRBV28 combines with J gene TRBJ2-7; 10 bases are shared with TRBD1. CDR1 MDHEN and CDR2 SYDVKM come from the germline V gene. V lost 5 bases, J lost 3 bases, and 7 bases stayed unmatched. CDR3 length: 15 amino acids.

The rearrangement uses TRBV5-8 and TRBJ2-7, with a possible D match to TRBD2 (7 bases). V lost 2 bases to trimming and J lost 1 base, with 13 bases between them. Germline V gene lookup returns CDR1 SGHTS and CDR2 YDEGEE. There are 15 residues in the CDR3. The CDR3: CASSFRGAPSYEQYF. The CDR3 DNA reads TGTGCCAGCAGCTTTCGGGGGGCCCCTTCCTACGAGCAGTACTTC.

This clone was seen only a few times. The chain links TRBV28 to TRBJ1-6, with 11 bases lining up with TRBD1. The germline gives CDR1 MDHEN, CDR2 SYDVKM. The CDR3 covers 16 residues. V trimming: 3 bases; J trimming: 9 bases; junction bases outside the gene matches: 7. The CDR3 sequence is CASSFPGTGGSSPLHF. The DNA for the CDR3 is TGTGCCAGCAGTTTCCCCGGGACAGGGGGATCTTCACCCCTCCACTTT.

This chain uses TRBV7-2 with TRBJ2-3; 10 nucleotides line up with TRBD2. Germline assignment: CDR1 SGHTA and CDR2 FQGNSA. J was trimmed by 2 bases and V by 1 base; bases with no gene match: 9. This CDR3 spans 18 amino acids. CDR3 loop: CASSLDPLAGRFTDTQYF. CDR3 DNA: TGTGCCAGCAGCTTAGACCCACTAGCGGGGCGATTCACAGATACGCAGTATTTT.

This sequence joins TRBV5-1 and TRBJ2-7; 8 bases are a match to TRBD2. The CDR3 is made up of 11 amino acids. After removal of 4 bases from V and 6 bases from J, the junction contained 0 bases not matched to a gene. Per germline, CDR1 SGHRS and CDR2 YFSETQ. In DNA, the CDR3 is TGCGCCAGCAGCCGGGAGGGCGAGCAGTACTTC. It yields the protein CASSREGEQYF.

The V call is TRBV6-5, the J call TRBJ2-2; TRBD1 might be the D (5 bases). CDR1 and CDR2 from the germline V gene are MNHEY and SVGAGI. This CDR3 has 11 amino acids. Deletions cut 5 bases from V and 13 bases from J, with 11 bases between. The CDR3: CASSESRGLFF. Here the CDR3 DNA reads TGTGCCAGCAGTGAAAGTAGGGGGCTGTTTTTT.

The genes are TRBV7-3 and TRBJ2-1, with 8 bases identical to TRBD1. Trimming removed 5 bases from V and 8 bases from J; junction bases left unmatched: 14. The CDR3 consists of 16 residues. Germline assignment: CDR1 SGHTA and CDR2 FQGTGA. CDR3 sequence reads: CASSPWTGKGFDEQFF. DNA for the CDR3: TGTGCCAGCAGCCCCTGGACAGGGAAGGGTTTCGATGAGCAGTTCTTC.

Only a few counts were recorded for this clone. Other DNA sequences in the sample encode the same CDR3. The J gene is TRBJ1-4, the V gene TRBV4-1; weak D call: TRBD1 (6 bases). The CDR3 loop spans 16 amino acids. Germline assignment: CDR1 MGHRA and CDR2 YSYEKL. The V end lost 1 base, the J end lost 0 bases, and 9 bases lay between the germline ends. The CDR3 reads CASSQGTVATNEKLFF. The CDR3 region has the DNA TGCGCCAGCAGCCAAGGGACAGTTGCAACTAATGAAAAACTGTTTTTT.

The CDR3 DNA sequence: TGTGCCACCAGCAGACAGGGCTCCTATAATTCACCCCTCCACTTT. Protein sequence: CATSRQGSYNSPLHF. V usage is TRBV15 and J usage is TRBJ1-6, with a possible D match to TRBD1 (5 bases). The CDR3 is 15 amino acids. CDR1 is LNHNV, CDR2 YYDKDF, per germline (reference sequence). V gave up 2 bases and J gave up 0 bases, with 5 bases separating them.